These 31 T cell receptor beta chains originate from one sample sequenced in a study of blood T cell repertoires in COVID-19. Clones were read by immunoSEQ multiplex PCR, and TCRdb kept only the in-frame ones, dropping some. Here the sample spans 150,000 to 200,000 clones, roughly 87% being singletons. The sequenced sample was PBMCs or T cells enriched from blood (not recorded which). These receptors were obtained from a woman aged 50 to 60 who had recovered from COVID-19.

This sequence joins TRBV5-4 and TRBJ1-1; no clear D gene. The CDR3 is 15 residues long. Germline loops: CDR1 SGHNT, CDR2 YYREEE (reference sequence). V lost 3 bases and J 6 bases, leaving 18 bases between the germline ends. Here the CDR3 DNA reads TGTGCCAGCAGCTCCCAAAACCAGTTTATGGCTGAAGCTTTCTTT. The encoded protein is CASSSQNQFMAEAFF.

J is TRBJ2-3 and V is TRBV7-3, with 10 bases that match TRBD2. Germline values: CDR1 SGHTA, CDR2 FQGTGA. The CDR3 spans 14 residues. Trimming removed 5 bases from V and 3 bases from J; junction bases left unmatched: 2. The CDR3 DNA reads as TGTGCCAGCAGCCAACTAGCGGGAACAGATACGCAGTATTTT. Translated: CASSQLAGTDTQYF.

The chain is built from TRBV4-2 and TRBJ2-1, with 9 positions matching TRBD2. The CDR3 is 17 amino acids. Germline trimming cut 1 base from V and 3 bases from J; bases unmatched to any gene: 7. Germline V gives CDR1 LGHNA, CDR2 YNFKEQ. The CDR3 region is CASSQVRREGIYNEQFF. The CDR3 coding sequence is TGTGCCAGCAGCCAAGTTAGGCGGGAGGGAATCTACAATGAGCAGTTCTTC.

The rearrangement uses TRBV2 and TRBJ1-5; possibly TRBD1 for D (6 bases). CDR3 length: 15 residues. Trimming left V 4 bases short and J 4 bases short, with 14 bases between. From germline, CDR1 is SNHLY and CDR2 FYNNEI. The CDR3 DNA reads TGTGCCAGCAGTGTTGAGGGAGGGGGGAATCAGCCCCAGCATTTT. Its protein product is CASSVEGGGNQPQHF.

The chain uses TRBV29-1 and TRBJ1-2; 9 positions match TRBD1. With 4 bases clipped from V and 2 bases from J, the junction kept 5 bases outside the gene matches. CDR3 length: 14 residues. Germline CDR1 and CDR2: SQVTM and ANQGSEA. For the CDR3, the DNA is TGCAGCGTTGTAGGGGACAGGGCAAACTATGGCTACACCTTC. Its translation is CSVVGDRANYGYTF.

This sequence joins TRBV24-1 and TRBJ2-1; 11 bases match TRBD1. V lost 4 bases and J lost 6; bases outside the gene matches: 4. This CDR3 contains 15 residues. Germline V gene lookup returns CDR1 KGHDR and CDR2 SFDVKD. The CDR3 region is CATSDPGTGGNEQFF. CDR3 DNA: TGTGCCACCAGTGACCCCGGGACAGGGGGCAATGAGCAGTTCTTC.

The chain joins TRBV5-6 to TRBJ2-1; D perhaps matches TRBD1 (6 bases). From germline, CDR1 is SGHDT and CDR2 YYEEEE. V was trimmed by 4 bases and J by 6 bases, leaving 23 bases between them. This CDR3 has 17 amino acids. CDR3 residues: CASSEFSTGRRSNEQFF. The CDR3 coding sequence is TGTGCCAGCAGCGAGTTCTCTACAGGGCGGCGGAGCAATGAGCAGTTCTTC.

The chain recombines TRBV11-3 with TRBJ1-1, with 8 bases lining up with TRBD1. CDR3 length: 15 amino acids. The germline CDR1 and CDR2 sequences are SGHNT and YENEEA. V was pared by 4 bases and J by 4 bases, with 8 bases of the junction left unmatched. The CDR3 protein is CASSSRQGWRTEAFF. The DNA of the CDR3 is TGTGCCAGCAGCTCCCGACAGGGGTGGCGCACTGAAGCTTTCTTT.

The chain combines TRBV19 with TRBJ2-3; TRBD2 might be the D (5 bases). V was trimmed by 5 bases and J by 1 base, leaving 10 bases between them. This CDR3 contains 14 residues. The germline CDR1 and CDR2 sequences are LNHDA and SQIVND (reference sequence). The CDR3 DNA sequence: TGTGCCAGTAGTGTTGGACTTGGCACAGATACGCAGTATTTT. Its protein product is CASSVGLGTDTQYF.

The chain combines TRBV4-3 with TRBJ1-1; 7 nucleotides line up with TRBD1. In germline, CDR1 is LGHNA, CDR2 YSLEER. Trimming took 0 bases from V and 0 from J; bases not matched to a gene: 4. The CDR3 is 16 residues long. The CDR3 DNA is TGCGCCAGCAGCCAAGACCCTGACAGGGTGAACACTGAAGCTTTCTTT. It is translated as CASSQDPDRVNTEAFF.

This clone was seen once. The genes are TRBV19 and TRBJ2-5, with 8 bases identical to TRBD1. The J segment lost 6 bases and the V segment lost 10 bases, leaving 4 bases of the junction unmatched. The CDR3 sequence is 11 residues long. Germline-derived CDR1 and CDR2 are LNHDA and SQIVND (reference sequence). The CDR3 coding sequence is TGTGCCACCAGGACAGGGAAGACCCAGTACTTC. It yields the protein CATRTGKTQYF.

This clone occurred once. J is TRBJ2-1 and V is TRBV29-1, with a tentative D call TRBD2 (6 bases). The CDR3 has 14 amino acids. CDR1 SQVTM and CDR2 ANQGSEA come from the germline V gene. Trimming cost V 6 bases and J 1 base, with 13 bases left between them. The CDR3 DNA reads TGCAGCGTAAGCCGGGACTTTTCCTACAATGAGCAGTTCTTC. As protein: CSVSRDFSYNEQFF.

Of note for this clone: A junction end diverges from the germline sequence, so it may reflect a read error. The chain employs TRBV2 and TRBJ1-5; 7 bases align to TRBD1. The CDR3 covers 14 residues. CDR1 is SNHLY, CDR2 FYNNEI, per germline. This chain's CDR3 is CASCEGQGGGPQHF. CDR3 sequence (DNA): TGTGCCAGCTGTGAGGGGCAGGGGGGCGGGCCCCAGCATTTT.

This chain joins TRBV11-3 and TRBJ1-6, with D perhaps TRBD1 (6 bases). Trimming took 3 bases from V and 10 from J, leaving 13 bases between them. CDR3 length: 14 amino acids. CDR1 is SGHNT and CDR2 is YENEEA in the germline V gene. CDR3 coding DNA: TGTGCCAGCAGCTTGACGGGGGGCGGATCACCCCTCCACTTT. It yields the protein CASSLTGGGSPLHF. Combining the CDR3 with reference TRBV11-3 and TRBJ1-6 gives the whole variable domain EAGVVQSPRYKIIEKKQPVAFWCNPISGHNTLYWYLQNLGQGPELLIRYENEEAVDDSQLPKDRFSAERLKGVDSTLKIQPAELGDSAVYLCASSLTGGGSPLHFGNGTRLTVT.

The chain couples TRBV28 to TRBJ1-6; TRBD1 might be the D (5 bases). The CDR3 is made up of 15 amino acids. V was pared by 2 bases and J by 5 bases, with 10 bases between. Germline CDR1 reads MDHEN; CDR2 reads SYDVKM. CDR3 sequence (DNA): TGTGCCAGCAGTTTACCGTCAGGGAATAATTCACCCCTCCACTTT. It yields the protein CASSLPSGNNSPLHF.

V gene TRBV7-9 combines with J gene TRBJ1-2; D remains unclear. The V gene's germline CDR1 is SEHNR and CDR2 FQNEAQ (reference sequence). This CDR3 comprises 15 residues. V lost 5 bases to trimming and J lost 6 bases, with 19 bases between them. The CDR3 DNA is TGTGCCAGCAGCCCACAAGGAGGGTATGAAGATGGCTACACCTTC. Its protein is CASSPQGGYEDGYTF.

Only one count was recorded for this clone. The chain uses TRBV12-3 or TRBV12-4 and TRBJ1-1; possible D gene TRBD1, 5 bases. Trimming pared 6 bases from V and 4 bases from J, leaving 12 bases between. The CDR3 has 13 residues. CDR3 DNA: TGTGCCAGCAGGTTGACAGTATCCACTGAAGCTTTCTTT. Protein sequence: CASRLTVSTEAFF.

This chain links TRBV7-8 with TRBJ2-1; 10 nucleotides align to TRBD2. Germline trimming cut 6 bases from V and 5 bases from J; bases unmatched to any gene: 10. The CDR3 spans 16 residues. The germline CDR1 and CDR2 sequences are SGHVS and FQNEAQ. In nucleotides, the CDR3 is TGTGCCAGCAGAAGGGAAGCGGGGGGGGACCACAATGAGCAGTTCTTC. Translated, it gives CASRREAGGDHNEQFF.

This clone was counted a single time. This chain joins TRBV28 and TRBJ2-1; the D is unclear. Germline V gene lookup returns CDR1 MDHEN and CDR2 SYDVKM. V dropped 2 bases and J dropped 8 bases, with 13 bases sitting between them. The CDR3 runs to 14 residues. The CDR3 sequence is CASSLRSVVHEQFF. The CDR3 DNA sequence: TGTGCCAGCAGTTTACGATCGGTGGTCCATGAGCAGTTCTTC.

The V gene is TRBV20-1, the J gene TRBJ2-7; 7 nucleotides agree with TRBD2. J gave up 3 bases and V 7 bases, and 3 bases lay outside the gene matches. In germline, CDR1 is DFQATT, CDR2 SNEGSKA (reference sequence). This CDR3 comprises 11 residues. CDR3 DNA: TGCAGTGGTCGGGAGGTCTACGAGCAGTACTTC. It is translated as CSGREVYEQYF.

This chain links TRBV30 with TRBJ2-7; a possible D gene is TRBD1 (5 bases). The CDR3 is 11 amino acids. V gave up 3 bases and J gave up 3 bases, with 6 bases separating them. The germline CDR1 and CDR2 sequences are GTSNPN and SVGIG (reference sequence). CDR3 bases: TGTGCCTGGAGCGACAGCTACGAGCAGTACTTC. Its protein product is CAWSDSYEQYF.

This rearrangement joins TRBV15 to TRBJ1-2; D remains unclear. The CDR3 consists of 15 residues. Germline loops: CDR1 LNHNV, CDR2 YYDKDF (reference sequence). The V and J ends lost 0 bases and 3 bases respectively, with 11 bases between them. Written as DNA, the CDR3 is TGTGCCACCAGCAGAGATCCAGGCGTTGACTATGGCTACACCTTC. Translated: CATSRDPGVDYGYTF.

The V and J genes are TRBV5-1 and TRBJ2-2; 9 nucleotides align to TRBD2. Germline V gene lookup returns CDR1 SGHRS and CDR2 YFSETQ. The CDR3 is made up of 15 amino acids. V was pared by 7 bases and J by 3 bases, with 7 bases of the junction left unmatched. The CDR3 sequence is CASWAGGEYTGELFF. The CDR3 region has the DNA TGCGCCAGCTGGGCGGGAGGGGAGTACACCGGGGAGCTGTTTTTT.

The V gene is TRBV30, the J gene TRBJ1-2; weak D call: TRBD1 (6 bases). Germline assignment: CDR1 GTSNPN and CDR2 SVGIG (reference sequence). V shed 3 bases and J shed 7 bases, with 21 bases lying between them. CDR3 length: 15 residues. CDR3 loop: CAWSPPPGQGFGYTF. DNA of the CDR3: TGTGCCTGGAGCCCGCCCCCAGGGCAGGGGTTTGGCTACACCTTC.

The chain employs TRBV5-1 and TRBJ2-1, with a possible D match to TRBD2 (5 bases). Germline loops: CDR1 SGHRS, CDR2 YFSETQ. V was pared by 2 bases and J by 6 bases, with 12 bases between. The CDR3 length is 14 residues. The CDR3 here is CASSFIGGSNEQFF. In DNA form, the CDR3 reads TGCGCCAGCAGCTTCATCGGCGGGTCCAATGAGCAGTTCTTC.

Of note for this clone: One end of the junction varies from germline; a read error may be responsible. The chain is built from TRBV12-3 or TRBV12-4 and TRBJ2-7; tentatively, D is TRBD1 (5 bases). This CDR3 is 11 amino acids long. The CDR3 DNA sequence: TGTGCCAGCAGTTTAAGCAGGGTTCAGAACTTC. Protein: CASSLSRVQNF.

The rearrangement links TRBV30 to TRBJ1-2, with 8 positions matching TRBD1. The germline CDR1 and CDR2 sequences are GTSNPN and SVGIG (reference sequence). CDR3 length: 13 residues. After removal of 2 bases from V and 14 bases from J, the junction contained 13 bases not matched to a gene. The CDR3 DNA reads TGTGCCTGGAGTCTTGGGGGGCGGACAGGGACGACCTTC. Translation gives CAWSLGGRTGTTF.

The table lists this clone with a count of one. The V gene is TRBV5-1, the J gene TRBJ2-5; 9 bases are a match to TRBD2. CDR1 is SGHRS, CDR2 YFSETQ, per germline. This CDR3 has 15 residues. V lost 8 bases and J lost 1; bases outside the gene matches: 9. CDR3 nucleotide sequence: TGCGCCAGTCGTCCACTAGCGGGCTTCCAAGAGACCCAGTACTTC. It is translated as CASRPLAGFQETQYF.

This clone has just one count. V gene TRBV2 combines with J gene TRBJ2-3, with 8 bases aligning to TRBD2. V was pared by 6 bases and J by 13 bases, with 6 bases of the junction left unmatched. Germline CDR1 is SNHLY and CDR2 is FYNNEI. CDR3 size: 11 residues. The CDR3 DNA is TGTGCCAGCAGGGTAGCCGGGGGGGAGTATTTT. It yields the protein CASRVAGGEYF.

The rearrangement joins TRBV7-8 to TRBJ2-2; perhaps TRBD1 as D (6 bases). This CDR3 spans 16 amino acids. CDR1 SGHVS and CDR2 FQNEAQ come from the germline V gene. The germline V and J ends were trimmed by 4 bases and 4 bases, with 16 bases remaining between them. CDR3 sequence: CASSSDRLFATGELFF. For the CDR3, the DNA is TGTGCCAGCAGCTCCGACAGGCTTTTCGCCACCGGGGAGCTGTTTTTT.

This chain links TRBV18 with TRBJ1-2; possible D gene TRBD1, 5 bases. Germline CDR1 reads KGHSH; CDR2 reads LQKENI. The CDR3 consists of 15 residues. Trimming stripped 2 bases from V and 2 bases from J, with 12 bases between. The CDR3 is CASSPGQGENYGYTF. CDR3 sequence (DNA): TGTGCCAGCTCACCAGGGCAGGGTGAGAACTATGGCTACACCTTC.